The sequence of this T cell receptor (beta chain) was determined in a study of blood T cells in healthy people across ages (dated by TCRdb to the mid-2010s). With respect to the entire study: In model experiments, template switching captured about one uniquely barcoded TCR beta cDNA molecule for every two T cells. To track age-related changes in TCR beta repertoire diversity, the study relied on deep sequencing normalized with unique cDNA molecular identifiers. Four age groups were formed from the donors: young (average about 15 years), middle-aged (more than 35), aged (roughly 59) and long-lived (less than 85). The study analyzed two additional independent replicas of 1 million unique cDNA reads from the same blood draw for two donors, one aged 18 to 30 and one aged 80 or older.

Sequences SGDLS (CDR1) and YYNGEE (CDR2) are obtained from the germline V gene. The CDR3 covers 15 residues, taking in both the cysteine and the phenylalanine. Solely the CDR3 DNA is kept, with 45 bases framed from the first base. The germline V end is reduced by 3 bases and the J end by 10 bases; junction bases left unmatched: 7. The donors were roughly 39 Caucasian individuals from Russia, aged about 6 to 95 years, who were systemically healthy. About 9.1 milliliters of peripheral blood were collected from each donor into EDTA-treated Vacutainer tubes. Ficoll-Paque density-gradient centrifugation was used to isolate PBMCs, with at least 7 million per sample. Total RNA was extracted from PBMCs with Trizol reagent, with at least 6 micrograms obtained per sample. For every donor, an aliquot of PBMCs went through flow cytometry to measure the percentages of naive CD45RAhigh/CD27high T cells. Overall study outcomes, separate from this receptor: The CMV infection status of donors was not known, potentially confounding age-related changes in expanded clonotypes. The percentage of naive T cells measured by flow cytometry correlated strongly with observed TCR beta diversity. Estimates of total diversity based on one million sequenced T cells were considered lower bounds and underestimates. As age increased, observed TCR beta diversity per million T cells dropped in a roughly linear way, and a significant reduction was already evident by age approximately 40. Since profiling was done on bulk unsorted PBMCs, naive and antigen-experienced compartments could not be conclusively compared. The long-lived group showed more naive CD4+ T cells, fewer expanded clones and increased TCR diversity than the aged group, suggesting age selection.

Comments on this clonotype: What antigen it recognizes has not been identified. No base quality values were provided; no much bigger clone lies one nucleotide off.

Receptor libraries were prepared by 5' RACE. The instrument given in TCRdb is Illumina HiSeq 2500. A second PCR of about 6 to 12 cycles was run with a J-beta primer mix and a sample-barcoded 5' primer. Each TCR beta cDNA molecule received a unique molecular identifier from a template-switch 5' adaptor carrying 12 random nucleotides. Each sample yielded at least 3 million CDR3-containing paired-end reads. All of the RNA was converted into first-strand cDNA using the Mint cDNA synthesis kit, with a TRBC-specific oligonucleotide serving as the primer. Following uracil-DNA glycosylase treatment, a first 18-cycle PCR with universal primers M1SS and BC2_uni_R was performed on all cDNA. Concerning the study's data processing: For normalization, 1 million high-quality reads, each with a distinct molecular identifier, were randomly selected from each sample. Instead of being binned into consensus sequences, reads that shared molecular identifiers were thrown out. CDR3 identification, clonotype clustering and error correction used MiTCR with a Q25 quality threshold and the strictest error-elimination algorithm. A nonparametric unseen species model with Euler transformation was used to estimate a lower bound on total TCR beta diversity. Through fastp at Q25 and MiXCR, TCRdb rebuilt clones from the public reads, retaining in-frame beta chains. Every CDR3 protein is listed once, alongside the most common genes and DNA of its rows. These V and J calls originate from TCRdb's pipeline instead of the authors' own analysis. The sample yields over a million distinct CDR3 sequences; around 25% were counted once. The ten largest clones capture around 0.75% of the sample.

The sample was also linked to a second study, of T cells of mothers and their children. That second publication adds: Nine systemically healthy Caucasian individuals served as donors, namely three mothers together with their six children. cDNA synthesis consumed the entire amount of extracted RNA, loaded at 1.5 ug RNA in each 15 ul reaction. In the second PCR, the M1S primer added sample barcodes and 2-4 random nucleotides. More than 8 million TCR beta CDR3 reads were obtained from each mother, and about 3 million reads were obtained from each child. TCR recombination output is similarly shaped by thymic selection in related and unrelated pairs, with a minor effect exerted by inherited differences. Normalized repertoire overlap was always slightly but never significantly higher in related than unrelated mother-child pairs. Persistent microchimeric T cell clones were not detected, at a sensitivity of 85 to 100 clones per million clonotypes. In the study, deep NGS was used to compare the TCR beta repertoires of mothers and children, and features distinguishing related mother-child pairs from unrelated individuals were sought. The mean age was roughly 36 +/- 4 years for the mothers and around 10 +/- 4 years for the children. After adapters were ligated using NEBNext reagents, the libraries underwent 100+100 nt paired-end sequencing on an Illumina HiSeq 2000. To prevent cross-contamination, the mother and child libraries were prepared a month apart and were sequenced in separate runs. For each donor, between about 500,000 and 2,200,000 distinct TCR beta clonotypes were identified. Naive TCR beta clonotypes were estimated from low-frequency clonotypes matched to each donor's FACS-determined naive share, without sorting.

Sequencing was carried out using blood. The receptor was isolated from a girl aged 2 to 10 in good health. The chain is assembled from TRBV9 and TRBJ1-6; the junction holds 10 bases that match TRBD1. DNA sequence: TGTGCCAGCAGCGGAGGGACAGGGGTTTCATCACCCCTCCACTTT. This encodes CASSGGTGVSSPLHF.